This is a list of T cell receptor beta chains from one sample in a study of PD-1 blockade in classical Hodgkin lymphoma. Clones were read by immunoSEQ multiplex PCR, and TCRdb kept only the in-frame ones, dropping some. The sample lists roughly 23,000 clones, roughly nine tenths seen once, with about 0.25% in the top ten. Sequenced sample: CD4+ T cells from blood. These receptors were taken from a human donor with classical Hodgkin lymphoma. CDR3s include the opening cysteine and the closing phenylalanine or tryptophan. The D gene is left open where the match is weak. A row's size may be missing; if present it is once, few, many or a size class.

v_gene	abundance	j_gene	d_gene	CDR3aa	CDR3nt
TRBV11-2	.	TRBJ2-3	TRBD2	CASSSSGARSTDTQYF	TGTGCCAGCAGCTCTAGCGGGGCTAGAAGCACAGATACGCAGTATTTT
TRBV28	.	TRBJ2-2	TRBD1	CASRQYRGTGELFF	TGTGCCAGCAGGCAATACAGGGGCACCGGGGAGCTGTTTTTT
TRBV6-6	.	TRBJ2-7	.	CASSPTLWGSSYEQYF	TGTGCCAGCAGCCCCACCCTTTGGGGGAGCTCCTACGAGCAGTACTTC
TRBV11-2	.	TRBJ1-2	.	CASSLEGLGYTF	TGTGCCAGCAGTCTAGAGGGGTTAGGCTACACCTTC
TRBV7-9	.	TRBJ2-3	.	CASSLMGKDTQYF	TGTGCCAGCAGCCTTATGGGGAAGGATACGCAGTATTTT
TRBV5-4	.	TRBJ2-5	.	CASSGGRKVQETQYF	TGTGCCAGCAGCGGGGGACGGAAAGTACAAGAGACCCAGTACTTC
TRBV5-5	.	TRBJ2-7	.	CASSLDSPYEQYF	TGTGCCAGCAGCTTGGACAGTCCCTACGAGCAGTACTTC
TRBV5-4	.	TRBJ1-6	.	CASSLGSSPLHF	TGTGCCAGCAGCTTGGGTAGTTCACCCCTCCACTTT
TRBV28	.	TRBJ1-2	.	CASSSLLWSSHGYTF	TGTGCCAGCAGTTCTCTACTATGGAGCTCGCATGGCTACACCTTC
TRBV27	.	TRBJ2-7	TRBD2	CASSLSTGRSYEQYF	TGTGCCAGCAGTTTATCCACCGGGAGGTCCTACGAGCAGTACTTC
TRBV10-3	.	TRBJ1-2	TRBD1	CAITTGQGHGYTF	TGTGCCATAACTACGGGACAGGGACATGGCTACACCTTC
TRBV9	.	TRBJ2-3	TRBD2	CASSVGLASGGEDTQYF	TGTGCCAGCAGCGTAGGCCTGGCTAGCGGGGGGGAAGATACGCAGTATTTT
TRBV5-1	.	TRBJ2-5	.	CASSPSQETQYF	TGCGCCAGCAGCCCTTCCCAAGAGACCCAGTACTTC
TRBV10-3	once	TRBJ2-5	.	CATMGVPETQYF	TGTGCCACGATGGGGGTCCCAGAGACCCAGTACTTC
TRBV28	.	TRBJ1-3	.	CASSFSSGTIYF	TGTGCCAGCAGTTTCTCCAGCGGCACCATATATTTT
TRBV18	.	TRBJ2-2	TRBD1	CASSSRQGSTGELFF	TGTGCCAGCTCAAGTCGACAGGGGAGCACCGGGGAGCTGTTTTTT
TRBV27	few	TRBJ1-6	.	CASSLSAGLGDSPLHF	TGTGCCAGCAGTTTATCGGCAGGCCTCGGTGATTCACCCCTCCACTTT
TRBV11-3	.	TRBJ2-1	.	CASSSRAVEQFF	TGTGCCAGCAGCTCACGCGCGGTTGAGCAGTTCTTC
TRBV4-3	.	TRBJ2-7	TRBD1	CASSLTDREVIYEQYF	TGCGCCAGCAGCCTTACGGACAGGGAAGTTATCTACGAGCAGTACTTC
TRBV6-4	few	TRBJ1-6	TRBD1	CASSKGADVNSPLHF	TGTGCCAGCAGTAAGGGGGCGGACGTAAATTCACCCCTCCACTTT
TRBV7-2	.	TRBJ1-4	.	CASSLGRGIATNEKLFF	TGTGCCAGCAGCTTAGGGCGGGGGATTGCAACTAATGAAAAACTGTTTTTT
TRBV9	.	TRBJ2-2	.	CASRVGTPGDEELFF	TGTGCCAGCAGGGTCGGGACGCCAGGCGACGAGGAGCTGTTTTTT
TRBV5-4	.	TRBJ1-2	TRBD1	CASSPTGTYGYTF	TGTGCCAGCAGCCCGACAGGGACTTATGGCTACACCTTC
TRBV7-2	.	TRBJ2-1	.	CASSGYGGPRRNEQFF	TGTGCCAGCAGCGGATACGGCGGGCCGAGGCGCAATGAGCAGTTCTTC
TRBV6-6	.	TRBJ1-1	.	CASSYSNTEAFF	TGTGCCAGCAGTTACTCTAACACTGAAGCTTTCTTT
TRBV7-9	.	TRBJ2-2	.	CASSLAGITGELFF	TGTGCCAGCAGCTTAGCGGGCATCACCGGGGAGCTGTTTTTT
TRBV11-3	.	TRBJ1-1	.	CASCPLVGGEAFF	TGTGCCAGCTGCCCTTTGGTGGGGGGTGAAGCTTTCTTT
TRBV19	.	TRBJ2-7	TRBD2	CASSRGGLAGGFSYEQYF	TGTGCCAGTAGTAGGGGCGGACTAGCGGGAGGATTCTCCTACGAGCAGTACTTC
TRBV19	.	TRBJ2-3	.	CASTLSGSTDTQYF	TGTGCCAGTACCCTGTCGGGAAGCACAGATACGCAGTATTTT
TRBV15	.	TRBJ2-1	TRBD2	CATSRSPGLAGNNEQFF	TGTGCCACCAGCAGATCACCGGGACTAGCGGGGAACAATGAGCAGTTCTTC